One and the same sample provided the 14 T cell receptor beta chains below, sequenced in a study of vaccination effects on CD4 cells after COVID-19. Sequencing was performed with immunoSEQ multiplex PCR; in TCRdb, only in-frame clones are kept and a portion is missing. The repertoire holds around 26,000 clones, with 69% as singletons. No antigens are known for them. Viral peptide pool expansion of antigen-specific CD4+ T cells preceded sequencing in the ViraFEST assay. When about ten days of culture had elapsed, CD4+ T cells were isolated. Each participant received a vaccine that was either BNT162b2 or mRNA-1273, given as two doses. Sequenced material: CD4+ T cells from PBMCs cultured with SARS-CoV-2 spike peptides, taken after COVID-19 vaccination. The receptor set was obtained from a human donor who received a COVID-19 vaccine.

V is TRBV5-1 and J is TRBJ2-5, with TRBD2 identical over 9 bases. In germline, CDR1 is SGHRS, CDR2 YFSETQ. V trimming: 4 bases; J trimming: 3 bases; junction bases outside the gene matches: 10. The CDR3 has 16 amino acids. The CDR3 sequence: CASSGTSGPVEETQYF. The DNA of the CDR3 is TGCGCCAGCAGCGGCACTAGCGGGCCAGTGGAAGAGACCCAGTACTTC.

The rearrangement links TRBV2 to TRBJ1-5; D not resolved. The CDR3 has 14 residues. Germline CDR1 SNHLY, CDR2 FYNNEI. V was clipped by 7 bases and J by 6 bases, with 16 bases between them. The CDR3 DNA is TGTGCCAGCAAGGCAGGTTTTCTCTCTCAGCCCCAGCATTTT. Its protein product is CASKAGFLSQPQHF. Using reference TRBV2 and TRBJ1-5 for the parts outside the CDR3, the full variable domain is EPEVTQTPSHQVTQMGQEVILRCVPISNHLYFYWYRQILGQKVEFLVSFYNNEISEKSEIFDDQFSVERPDGSNFTLKIRSTKLEDSAMYFCASKAGFLSQPQHFGDGTRLSIL.

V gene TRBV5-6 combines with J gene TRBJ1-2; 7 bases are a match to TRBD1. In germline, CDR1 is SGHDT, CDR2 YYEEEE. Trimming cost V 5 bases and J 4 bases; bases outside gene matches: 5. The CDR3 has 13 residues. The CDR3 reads CASRPTGVYGYTF. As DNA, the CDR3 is TGTGCCAGCAGACCAACAGGGGTCTATGGCTACACCTTC.

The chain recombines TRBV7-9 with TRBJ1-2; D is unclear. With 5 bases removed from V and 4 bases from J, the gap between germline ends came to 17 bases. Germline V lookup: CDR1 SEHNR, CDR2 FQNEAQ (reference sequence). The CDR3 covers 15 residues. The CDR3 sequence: CASSLSLGSGYGYTF. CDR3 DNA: TGTGCCAGCAGCCTATCCCTAGGGTCGGGCTATGGCTACACCTTC.

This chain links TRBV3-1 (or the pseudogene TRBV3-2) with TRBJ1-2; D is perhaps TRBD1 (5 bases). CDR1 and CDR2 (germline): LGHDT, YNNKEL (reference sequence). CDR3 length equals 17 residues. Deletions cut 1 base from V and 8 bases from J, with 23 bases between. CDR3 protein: CASSQVAGDGLLGGYTF. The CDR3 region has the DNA TGTGCCAGCAGCCAAGTTGCGGGGGATGGACTCTTAGGCGGCTACACCTTC.

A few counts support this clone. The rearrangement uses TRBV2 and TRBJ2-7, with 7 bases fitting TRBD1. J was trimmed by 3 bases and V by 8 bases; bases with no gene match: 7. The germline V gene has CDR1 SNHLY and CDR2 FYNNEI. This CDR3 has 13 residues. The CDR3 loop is CASARGQIYEQYF. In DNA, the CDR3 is TGTGCCAGCGCTAGGGGGCAGATCTACGAGCAGTACTTC.

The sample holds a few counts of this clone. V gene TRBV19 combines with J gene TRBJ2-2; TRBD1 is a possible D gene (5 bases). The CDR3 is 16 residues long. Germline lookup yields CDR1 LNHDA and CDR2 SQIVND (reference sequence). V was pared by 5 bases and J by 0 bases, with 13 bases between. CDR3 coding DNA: TGTGCCAGTAGTCTAAGACAGCCCGCGAACACCGGGGAGCTGTTTTTT. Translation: CASSLRQPANTGELFF. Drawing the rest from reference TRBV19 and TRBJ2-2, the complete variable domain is DGGITQSPKYLFRKEGQNVTLSCEQNLNHDAMYWYRQDPGQGLRLIYYSQIVNDFQKGDIAEGYSVSREKKESFPLTVTSAQKNPTAFYLCASSLRQPANTGELFFGEGSRLTVL.

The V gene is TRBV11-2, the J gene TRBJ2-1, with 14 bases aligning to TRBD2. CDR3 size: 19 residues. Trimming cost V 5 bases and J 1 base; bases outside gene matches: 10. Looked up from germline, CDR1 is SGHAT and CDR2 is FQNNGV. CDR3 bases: TGTGCCAGCAGCCCGAGAATGGGACTAGCGGGAGCGTCCTACAATGAGCAGTTCTTC. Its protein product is CASSPRMGLAGASYNEQFF.

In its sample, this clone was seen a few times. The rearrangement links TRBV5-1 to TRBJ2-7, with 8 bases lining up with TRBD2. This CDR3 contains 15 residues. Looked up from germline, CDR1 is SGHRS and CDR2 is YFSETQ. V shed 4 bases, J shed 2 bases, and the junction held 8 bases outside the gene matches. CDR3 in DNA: TGCGCCAGCAGCGTCGGACTAGCTTTAACCTACGAGCAGTACTTC. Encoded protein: CASSVGLALTYEQYF.

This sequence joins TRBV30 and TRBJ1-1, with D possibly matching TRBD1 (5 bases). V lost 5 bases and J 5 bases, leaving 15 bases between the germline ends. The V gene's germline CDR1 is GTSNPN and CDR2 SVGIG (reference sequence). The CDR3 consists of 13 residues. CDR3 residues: CAWLTVQRTEAFF. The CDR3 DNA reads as TGTGCCTGGTTGACAGTACAAAGGACTGAAGCTTTCTTT. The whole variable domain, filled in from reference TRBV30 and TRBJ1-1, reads SQTIHQWPATLVQPVGSPLSLECTVEGTSNPNLYWYRQAAGRGLQLLFYSVGIGQISSEVPQNLSASRPQDRQFILSSKKLLLSDSGFYLCAWLTVQRTEAFFGQGTRLTVV.

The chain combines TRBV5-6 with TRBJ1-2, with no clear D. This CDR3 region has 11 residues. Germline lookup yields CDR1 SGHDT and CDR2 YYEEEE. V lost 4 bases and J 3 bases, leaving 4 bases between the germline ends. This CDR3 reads CASSGHYGYTF. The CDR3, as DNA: TGTGCCAGCAGCGGACACTATGGCTACACCTTC.

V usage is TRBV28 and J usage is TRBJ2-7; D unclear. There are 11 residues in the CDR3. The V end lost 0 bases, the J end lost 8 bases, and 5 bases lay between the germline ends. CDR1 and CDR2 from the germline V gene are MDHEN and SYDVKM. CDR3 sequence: CASSLWRKQYF. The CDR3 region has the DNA TGTGCCAGCAGTTTATGGAGGAAGCAGTACTTC. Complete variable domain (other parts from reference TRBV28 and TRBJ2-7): DVKVTQSSRYLVKRTGEKVFLECVQDMDHENMFWYRQDPGLGLRLIYFSYDVKMKEKGDIPEGYSVSREKKERFSLILESASTNQTSMYLCASSLWRKQYFGPGTRLTVT.

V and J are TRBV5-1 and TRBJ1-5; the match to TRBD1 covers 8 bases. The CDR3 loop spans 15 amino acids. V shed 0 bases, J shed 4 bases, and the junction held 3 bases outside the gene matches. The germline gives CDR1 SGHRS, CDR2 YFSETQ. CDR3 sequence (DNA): TGCGCCAGCAGCTTGGGACAGGGGTTGAATCAGCCCCAGCATTTT. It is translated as CASSLGQGLNQPQHF.

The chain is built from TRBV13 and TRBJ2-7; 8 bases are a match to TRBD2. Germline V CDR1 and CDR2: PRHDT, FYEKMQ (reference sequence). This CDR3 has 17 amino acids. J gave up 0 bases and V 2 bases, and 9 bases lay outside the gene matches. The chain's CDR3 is CASSLLTSGGSSYEQYF. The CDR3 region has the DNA TGTGCCAGCAGCTTACTTACTAGCGGCGGTAGCTCCTACGAGCAGTACTTC.